Below are 29 T cell receptor beta chains sequenced from a single sample in a study of technical replicates of blood from a handful of donors (dated by TCRdb to between 2016 and 2019). To prepare the library, the immunoSEQ multiplex PCR assay was applied. The source is immuneACCESS, and TCRdb retained only in-frame sequences with V and J called. Part of the clones is not carried over; for the studies checked, unresolved V genes explain less than half of this, and the remainder is unexplained. Across this sample there are 55,000 to 75,000 clones, with more than 85% seen only once. The ten largest make up about 4.5% of the sample. The sample taken for sequencing was PBMCs. These receptors all stem from a human donor in good health. Some clones in this sample may be carry-over from other donors' samples.

The V call is TRBV29-1, the J call TRBJ2-3; 7 bases are a match to TRBD1. The V gene's germline CDR1 is SQVTM and CDR2 ANQGSEA. This CDR3 contains 12 residues. Germline trimming cut 5 bases from V and 4 bases from J; bases unmatched to any gene: 3. The CDR3 spells CSVLDRADTQYF. The CDR3, as DNA: TGCAGCGTTCTCGACAGGGCAGATACGCAGTATTTT.

V gene TRBV25-1 combines with J gene TRBJ1-2; 10 nucleotides agree with TRBD1. The CDR3 extends over 14 amino acids. Germline lookup yields CDR1 MGHDK and CDR2 SYGVNS. Trimming at V came to 4 bases and at J to 1 base, leaving 0 bases not matched to a gene. In nucleotides, the CDR3 is TGTGCCAGCAGTGGGGACAGGGGTAACTATGGCTACACCTTC. This codes for CASSGDRGNYGYTF.

CDR3 in amino acids: CASSGGRGQGNTEAFF. Here the CDR3 DNA reads TGTGCCAGTAGCGGCGGCAGGGGGCAGGGGAACACTGAAGCTTTCTTT. V and J are TRBV19 and TRBJ1-1, with 8 bases aligning to TRBD1. The junction had 10 bases not matched to a gene; V was cut back by 6 bases and J by 1 base. There are 16 residues in the CDR3. Germline CDR1 and CDR2: LNHDA and SQIVND (reference sequence).

The rearrangement uses TRBV19 and TRBJ1-5, with D possibly matching TRBD1 (5 bases). V was trimmed by 5 bases and J by 5 bases, leaving 22 bases between them. The CDR3 runs 17 residues. Per germline, CDR1 LNHDA and CDR2 SQIVND (reference sequence). The CDR3 DNA sequence: TGTGCCAGTAGTCCCGTCGGCGGGGGTTTAGGAGATCAGCCCCAGCATTTT. Its protein is CASSPVGGGLGDQPQHF. The full variable domain, its missing parts supplied by reference TRBV19 and TRBJ1-5, is DGGITQSPKYLFRKEGQNVTLSCEQNLNHDAMYWYRQDPGQGLRLIYYSQIVNDFQKGDIAEGYSVSREKKESFPLTVTSAQKNPTAFYLCASSPVGGGLGDQPQHFGDGTRLSIL.

The rearrangement links TRBV5-1 to TRBJ2-7, with TRBD2 identical over 8 bases. The germline gives CDR1 SGHRS, CDR2 YFSETQ. The CDR3 extends over 15 amino acids. V shed 0 bases and J 7 bases; nucleotides not matched to a gene: 9. The CDR3 DNA follows: TGCGCCAGCAGCTTGGGGATTAGCGGGGCGTGGGAGCAGTACTTC. It translates to CASSLGISGAWEQYF.

The J gene is TRBJ2-2, the V gene TRBV2; 7 bases are a match to TRBD1. Trimming removed 6 bases from V and 4 bases from J; junction bases left unmatched: 8. The CDR3 covers 15 residues. From germline, CDR1 is SNHLY and CDR2 FYNNEI. CDR3 DNA sequence: TGTGCCAGCAGCGAGACAGGGTCGGGCACCGGGGAGCTGTTTTTT. Its protein product is CASSETGSGTGELFF. The variable domain in full, with the rest retrieved from reference TRBV2 and TRBJ2-2, is EPEVTQTPSHQVTQMGQEVILRCVPISNHLYFYWYRQILGQKVEFLVSFYNNEISEKSEIFDDQFSVERPDGSNFTLKIRSTKLEDSAMYFCASSETGSGTGELFFGEGSRLTVL.

V gene TRBV7-9 combines with J gene TRBJ1-1; D perhaps matches TRBD1 (5 bases). The germline V and J ends were trimmed by 5 bases and 1 base, with 8 bases remaining between them. The CDR3 is made up of 13 amino acids. Germline V lookup: CDR1 SEHNR, CDR2 FQNEAQ (reference sequence). The CDR3 loop reads CASSPQGNTEAFF. The CDR3 DNA sequence: TGTGCCAGCAGCCCCCAGGGGAACACTGAAGCTTTCTTT.

This clone was seen only a few times. The rearrangement uses TRBV7-6 and TRBJ2-7; D may be TRBD1 (7 bases). Trimming cost V 5 bases and J 5 bases, with 19 bases left between them. The CDR3 has 15 amino acids. Germline lookup yields CDR1 SGHVS and CDR2 FNYEAQ. The CDR3: CASSQDQGGIHEQYF. The CDR3 nucleotides read TGTGCCAGCAGCCAAGACCAGGGGGGCATCCACGAGCAGTACTTC. The full variable domain, rest sourced from reference TRBV7-6 and TRBJ2-7, is GAGVSQSPRYKVTKRGQDVALRCDPISGHVSLYWYRQALGQGPEFLTYFNYEAQQDKSGLPNDRFSAERPEGSISTLTIQRTEQRDSAMYRCASSQDQGGIHEQYFGPGTRLTVT.

This rearrangement joins TRBV13 to TRBJ2-1; possibly TRBD2 for D (6 bases). Germline V CDR1 and CDR2: PRHDT, FYEKMQ (reference sequence). The length of the CDR3 is 17 residues. Between the trimmed V and J ends, which lost 3 bases and 8 bases, there was a span of 23 bases. The CDR3 protein is CASSFPGVDSTADEQFF. CDR3 DNA: TGTGCCAGCAGCTTCCCGGGGGTGGACTCGACGGCGGATGAGCAGTTCTTC.

Here the CDR3 DNA reads TGTGCCAGCATCAGAGGGGGCACTGAAGCTTTCTTT. This translates into CASIRGGTEAFF. The J gene is TRBJ1-1, the V gene TRBV5-6; D might be TRBD1 (6 bases). Germline-derived CDR1 and CDR2 are SGHDT and YYEEEE. The CDR3 contains 12 residues. Trimming left V 6 bases short and J 4 bases short, with 10 bases between.

The chain carries TRBV2 and TRBJ1-1; D perhaps matches TRBD1 (5 bases). The ends were cut back, 7 bases at V and 1 base at J, with 13 bases in the middle. CDR1 SNHLY and CDR2 FYNNEI come from the germline V gene. The CDR3 totals 14 residues. This chain's CDR3 is CASTLRTKNTEAFF. For the CDR3, the DNA is TGTGCCAGCACCCTACGGACAAAGAACACTGAAGCTTTCTTT.

The V gene is TRBV5-1, the J gene TRBJ2-1; the D gene is possibly TRBD1 (5 bases). V was trimmed by 5 bases and J by 7 bases, leaving 10 bases between them. CDR3 length equals 12 residues. The germline gives CDR1 SGHRS, CDR2 YFSETQ. In nucleotides, the CDR3 is TGCGCCAGCAGTCCAGGGAAGAATGAGCAGTTCTTC. This gives the protein CASSPGKNEQFF. Drawing the rest from reference TRBV5-1 and TRBJ2-1, the complete variable domain is KAGVTQTPRYLIKTRGQQVTLSCSPISGHRSVSWYQQTPGQGLQFLFEYFSETQRNKGNFPGRFSGRQFSNSRSEMNVSTLELGDSALYLCASSPGKNEQFFGPGTRLTVL.

The count of this clone is one. J is TRBJ2-3 and V is TRBV4-2, with 9 bases fitting TRBD2. Germline CDR1 and CDR2: LGHNA and YNFKEQ. CDR3 size: 17 residues. V trimming: 0 bases; J trimming: 0 bases; junction bases outside the gene matches: 4. The CDR3 loop reads CASSQELAGFSTDTQYF. Written as DNA, the CDR3 is TGTGCCAGCAGCCAAGAGCTAGCGGGGTTTAGCACAGATACGCAGTATTTT.

This chain uses TRBV6-1 with TRBJ1-4, with 9 positions matching TRBD1. The junction had 8 bases not matched to a gene; V was cut back by 10 bases and J by 5 bases. The CDR3 runs to 14 residues. Looked up from germline, CDR1 is MNHNS and CDR2 is SASEGT. The CDR3 reads CATAGGTGNEKLFF. For the CDR3, the DNA is TGTGCCACCGCAGGAGGGACAGGGAATGAAAAACTGTTTTTT.

V gene TRBV5-4 combines with J gene TRBJ1-2; maybe TRBD1 (5 bases). Trimming pared 2 bases from V and 1 base from J, leaving 9 bases between. The V gene's germline CDR1 is SGHNT and CDR2 YYREEE (reference sequence). This CDR3 contains 14 residues. CDR3 nucleotide sequence: TGTGCCAGCAGCTTCCGGGGGGTTAACTATGGCTACACCTTC. Residues: CASSFRGVNYGYTF.

The V gene is TRBV9, the J gene TRBJ1-3; a possible D gene is TRBD1 (6 bases). This CDR3 comprises 14 residues. The germline gives CDR1 SGDLS, CDR2 YYNGEE. Trimming shortened V by 5 bases and J by 7 bases, and 16 bases separated the two germline ends. Written as DNA, the CDR3 is TGTGCCAGCAGTGTCTCACAGGGAGCGAACACCATATATTTT. Protein product: CASSVSQGANTIYF.

DNA for the CDR3: TGTGCCAGCAGCTTAAGGACTAGCGGGGTGGTAGATACGCAGTATTTT. Residues: CASSLRTSGVVDTQYF. The V and J genes are TRBV7-2 and TRBJ2-3, with 12 bases aligning to TRBD2. CDR1 SGHTA and CDR2 FQGNSA come from the germline V gene. CDR3 length: 16 residues. The J segment lost 5 bases and the V segment lost 2 bases, leaving 5 bases of the junction unmatched.

The V call is TRBV5-4, the J call TRBJ2-5; 8 bases map to TRBD2. This CDR3 comprises 14 residues. V shed 5 bases and J 1 base; nucleotides not matched to a gene: 4. Germline CDR1 is SGHNT and CDR2 is YYREEE (reference sequence). The CDR3 DNA reads TGTGCCAGCAGACCAGCGGGGGCCCAAGAGACCCAGTACTTC. It specifies CASRPAGAQETQYF. The complete variable domain, with remaining parts taken from reference TRBV5-4 and TRBJ2-5, reads ETGVTQSPTHLIKTRGQQVTLRCSSQSGHNTVSWYQQALGQGPQFIFQYYREEENGRGNFPPRFSGLQFPNYSSELNVNALELDDSALYLCASRPAGAQETQYFGPGTRLLVL.

This clone was counted a single time. The chain is built from TRBV2 and TRBJ1-5; 10 bases are a match to TRBD1. The junction had 8 bases not matched to a gene; V was cut back by 7 bases and J by 5 bases. The CDR3 totals 15 residues. Germline CDR1 is SNHLY and CDR2 is FYNNEI. The CDR3 coding sequence is TGTGCCAGCAACCGACAGGGGGCCGGGGATCAGCCCCAGCATTTT. It translates to CASNRQGAGDQPQHF.

The chain links TRBV6-5 to TRBJ2-7, with TRBD1 identical over 7 bases. The length of the CDR3 is 14 residues. The V gene's germline CDR1 is MNHEY and CDR2 SVGAGI. With V trimmed by 6 bases and J by 2 bases, 7 bases remained unmatched. This CDR3 reads CASRTGTTTYEQYF. In DNA form, the CDR3 reads TGTGCCAGCAGGACAGGGACGACAACCTACGAGCAGTACTTC.

This clone has only one observation. This sequence joins TRBV7-6 and TRBJ2-1, with a possible D match to TRBD2 (7 bases). This CDR3 contains 16 residues. V lost 3 bases and J lost 8, with 20 bases in between. The germline V gene has CDR1 SGHVS and CDR2 FNYEAQ. This CDR3 reads CASSFHRGGARDEQFF. The CDR3 DNA sequence: TGTGCCAGCAGCTTTCACCGCGGGGGCGCCAGGGATGAGCAGTTCTTC.

The chain uses TRBV9 and TRBJ1-2; D remains ambiguous. V was shortened by 0 bases and J by 2 bases, with 11 bases between the two germline ends. CDR1 and CDR2 (germline): SGDLS, YYNGEE. This CDR3 region has 15 residues. The CDR3 DNA sequence: TGTGCCAGCAGCGTAGCCCCGGCGGTGAACTATGGCTACACCTTC. Translation gives CASSVAPAVNYGYTF. Based on the CDR3 plus reference TRBV9 and TRBJ1-2, the full variable domain is DSGVTQTPKHLITATGQRVTLRCSPRSGDLSVYWYQQSLDQGLQFLIQYYNGEERAKGNILERFSAQQFPDLHSELNLSSLELGDSALYFCASSVAPAVNYGYTFGSGTRLTVV.

The chain links TRBV6-5 to TRBJ1-5; D is undetermined. This CDR3 contains 14 residues. CDR1 and CDR2 from the germline V gene are MNHEY and SVGAGI. Between the trimmed V and J ends, which lost 2 bases and 7 bases, there was a span of 12 bases. The CDR3 reads CASSYAGFGQPQHF. CDR3 DNA: TGTGCCAGCAGTTACGCGGGGTTCGGGCAGCCCCAGCATTTT.

The rearrangement uses TRBV19 and TRBJ2-5, with TRBD1 matching over 9 bases. The CDR3 runs 13 residues. V was pared by 7 bases and J by 5 bases, with 5 bases of the junction left unmatched. The germline gives CDR1 LNHDA, CDR2 SQIVND (reference sequence). The CDR3 region has the DNA TGTGCCAGTACCGACAGGGGGAGGGAGACCCAGTACTTC. Translated: CASTDRGRETQYF. Using reference TRBV19 and TRBJ2-5 for the parts outside the CDR3, the full variable domain is DGGITQSPKYLFRKEGQNVTLSCEQNLNHDAMYWYRQDPGQGLRLIYYSQIVNDFQKGDIAEGYSVSREKKESFPLTVTSAQKNPTAFYLCASTDRGRETQYFGPGTRLLVL.

This clone was seen a single time. The chain couples TRBV9 to TRBJ2-3; D is uncertain. In germline, CDR1 is SGDLS, CDR2 YYNGEE. The CDR3 has 14 amino acids. V shed 3 bases and J shed 2 bases, with 10 bases lying between them. The CDR3 DNA reads as TGTGCCAGCAGCGATAGTTACTCCACAGATACGCAGTATTTT. It translates to CASSDSYSTDTQYF.

This sequence joins TRBV5-4 and TRBJ2-1, with a weak D call TRBD2 (6 bases). The CDR3 has 13 amino acids. Per the germline V gene, CDR1 is SGHNT and CDR2 is YYREEE (reference sequence). Trimming removed 3 bases at V and 5 bases at J, with 9 bases between. As DNA, the CDR3 is TGTGCCAGCAGCTCGGGACTCAACAATGAGCAGTTCTTC. Translating gives CASSSGLNNEQFF.

A word on this clone: The junction shows a germline mismatch at one end, possibly a read error. The V call is TRBV6-1, the J call TRBJ2-7; TRBD2 is a possible D gene (5 bases). The germline V gene encodes CDR1 MNHNS and CDR2 SASEGT. The CDR3 has 14 amino acids. CDR3 DNA sequence: TGTGCCAGCAGCGAAGGACTTCTCTCCTACGAGCAGTACTTC. Translating gives CASSEGLLSYEQYF.

A remark on this clone: A junction boundary mismatches the germline segment, possibly from a read error. V and J are TRBV7-9 and TRBJ2-7, with 10 bases identical to TRBD2. The CDR3 loop spans 13 amino acids. CDR1 SEHNR and CDR2 FQNEAQ come from the germline V gene (reference sequence). CDR3 amino acids: CASSLAGASEQYF. The CDR3 coding sequence is TGTGCCAGCAGCCTAGCGGGAGCTTCCGAGCAGTACTTC.

The chain combines TRBV4-3 with TRBJ1-6; no reliable D call. The CDR3 has 15 residues. CDR1 is LGHNA and CDR2 is YSLEER in the germline V gene. V lost 0 bases, J lost 6 bases, and 9 bases lay in between. Written as DNA, the CDR3 is TGCGCCAGCAGCCAAGATACCGGGAGTAATTCACCCCTCCACTTT. This sequence encodes CASSQDTGSNSPLHF.